The clone carrying this T cell receptor beta chain appeared a single time. Antigen: not known. The sample comes from a study of graft-versus-host responses after intestinal transplantation. Background on the study: Each patient got anti-thymocyte globulin induction, then tacrolimus and steroids for around three years.

Study-level results: Allografts of one patient group, those with graft-donor T cell macrochimerism, had high graft-versus-host to host-versus-graft clonal ratios. Researchers found GvH clones in recipient marrow, and some showed up first in ileum or blood.

Here immunoSEQ multiplex PCR was the method, and the copy in TCRdb shows in-frame clones only, minus some. Of about 92,000 clones in the sample, 75% to 95% were seen once. This CDR3 contains 14 residues. V was shortened by 1 base and J by 2 bases, with 9 bases between the two germline ends. Per the germline V gene, CDR1 is KGHSH and CDR2 is LQKENI. The specimen comprised unstimulated CD8+ T cells sorted from spleen or lymph node cells, sampled before intestinal transplant. This chain joins TRBV18 and TRBJ2-7; D remains ambiguous. The TCR originated in a human donor who received an intestinal transplant. The DNA for the CDR3 is TGTGCCAGCTCACCACAGGATCCCACCTACGAGCAGTACTTC. Encoded protein: CASSPQDPTYEQYF.